This TCR beta chain is from a study of identical twins. Study conclusions and caveats: The authors noted that invariant MAIT and iNKT cells could partly confound zero-insertion analyses.

TCRdb processed the 5' RACE reads anew with MiXCR; each CDR3 protein has one entry. The sample consists of 250,000 or so distinct CDR3 sequences, around 8.3% of them appearing once. On this clonotype: The antigen remains undetermined.

The CDR3 contains 12 residues. V was pared by 6 bases and J by 3 bases, with 1 base of the junction left unmatched. In germline, CDR1 is LGHNA, CDR2 YSLEER. The sample also formed part of further work on yellow fever vaccine responses in identical twins.

This sequence was found in a woman under 30 in good health. The sample taken for sequencing was CD8+ T cells sorted from blood. V gene TRBV4-3 combines with J gene TRBJ2-5; 7 bases are shared with TRBD1. CDR3 in DNA: TGCGCCAGCAGAGGGACAGAAGAGACCCAGTACTTC. Amino acids: CASRGTEETQYF.